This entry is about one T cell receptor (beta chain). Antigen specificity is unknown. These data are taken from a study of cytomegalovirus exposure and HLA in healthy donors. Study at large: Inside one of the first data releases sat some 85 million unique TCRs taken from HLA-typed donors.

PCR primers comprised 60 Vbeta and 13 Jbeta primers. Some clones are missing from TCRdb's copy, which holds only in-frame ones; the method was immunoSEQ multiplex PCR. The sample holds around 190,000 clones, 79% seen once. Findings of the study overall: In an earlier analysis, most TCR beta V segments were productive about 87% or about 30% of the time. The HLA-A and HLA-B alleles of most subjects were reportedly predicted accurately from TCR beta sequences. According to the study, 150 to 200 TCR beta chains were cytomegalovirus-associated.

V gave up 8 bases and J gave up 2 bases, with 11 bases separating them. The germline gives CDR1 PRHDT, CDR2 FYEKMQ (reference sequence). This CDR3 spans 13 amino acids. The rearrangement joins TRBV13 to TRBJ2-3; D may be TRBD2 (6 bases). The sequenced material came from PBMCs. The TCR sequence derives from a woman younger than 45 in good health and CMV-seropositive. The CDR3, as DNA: TGTGCCAGCCGGGCTAGCGTCACAGATACGCAGTATTTT. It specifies CASRASVTDTQYF.